A single sample is the source of the 21 T cell receptor beta chains below, sequenced in a study of CD8+CD57+ T cells in acquired aplastic anemia. Genomic DNA templated the TCR beta VDJ and CDR3 profiling. MiXCR, run by TCRdb on the reads, gives a single entry per CDR3 protein. The sample includes roughly 180,000 distinct CDR3 sequences, around three fifths of them seen just once. Sequenced: sorted CD4+, CD8+, or CD8+CD57+ T cells (not recorded which) from PBMCs. The receptors shown here come from a human donor with severe aplastic anemia or a healthy control (not recorded which).

This chain joins TRBV24-1 and TRBJ2-1; the D gene is possibly TRBD1 (6 bases). The V and J ends lost 4 bases and 4 bases respectively, with 13 bases between them. In germline, CDR1 is KGHDR, CDR2 SFDVKD. The CDR3 spans 15 residues. The CDR3 loop reads CATSDPGATYNEQFF. The CDR3 region has the DNA TGTGCCACCAGTGACCCAGGGGCTACATACAATGAGCAGTTCTTC.

The chain couples TRBV20-1 to TRBJ2-4; the D gene is possibly TRBD2 (6 bases). The length of the CDR3 is 18 residues. Trimming took off 0 bases at V and 0 bases at J, with 18 bases between the two ends. Germline V CDR1 and CDR2: DFQATT, SNEGSKA (reference sequence). For the CDR3, the DNA is TGCAGTGCTAGAGATTTGGCTGAGGGACTTCTAGCCAAAAACATTCAGTACTTC. It translates to CSARDLAEGLLAKNIQYF.

This clonotype appeared a few times. The rearrangement joins TRBV7-9 to TRBJ1-2; no reliable D call. Per the germline V gene, CDR1 is SEHNR and CDR2 is FQNEAQ (reference sequence). The CDR3 contains 13 residues. The ends were cut back, 2 bases at V and 3 bases at J, with 7 bases in the middle. Here the CDR3 reads CASSLSGHYGYTF. The CDR3 DNA is TGTGCCAGCAGCTTATCAGGACACTATGGCTACACCTTC.

V gene TRBV24-1 combines with J gene TRBJ2-1, with TRBD2 as a possible D gene (6 bases). CDR1 is KGHDR and CDR2 is SFDVKD in the germline V gene. The CDR3 has 16 residues. V was cut by 1 base and J by 5 bases, with 14 bases left in between. CDR3 in amino acids: CATSDFGQGGNNEQFF. CDR3 nucleotides: TGTGCCACCAGTGATTTTGGGCAGGGCGGGAACAATGAGCAGTTCTTC.

This clonotype was counted between two and nine times. This sequence joins TRBV15 and TRBJ1-4, with 8 bases that match TRBD1. CDR1 is LNHNV and CDR2 is YYDKDF in the germline V gene (reference sequence). Trimming at V came to 8 bases and at J to 1 base, leaving 3 bases not matched to a gene. The CDR3 is 14 amino acids. CDR3 sequence: CATHRGVTNEKLFF. The CDR3 DNA is TGTGCCACCCACAGGGGGGTAACTAATGAAAAACTGTTTTTT.

The genes are TRBV11-2 and TRBJ2-7, with D perhaps TRBD1 or TRBD2 (5 bases each). Germline V gene data show CDR1 as SGHAT and CDR2 as FQNNGV. The CDR3 runs to 13 residues. V was pared by 8 bases and J by 2 bases, with 13 bases between. This chain's CDR3 is CASGTPAPYEQYF. CDR3 nucleotide sequence: TGTGCCAGCGGGACCCCTGCTCCCTACGAGCAGTACTTC.

This clonotype was seen repeatedly, ten times or more. This sequence joins TRBV7-6 and TRBJ2-2; D could derive from TRBD1 or TRBD2 (6 bases each). The length of the CDR3 is 17 residues. Germline V lookup: CDR1 SGHVS, CDR2 FNYEAQ. Trimming shortened V by 4 bases and J by 6 bases, and 21 bases separated the two germline ends. CDR3 in DNA: TGTGCCAGCAGCTCAGTCGTGGGGGGCGGGGACGCCGGGGAGCTGTTTTTT. Translation: CASSSVVGGGDAGELFF.

The rearrangement uses TRBV20-1 and TRBJ2-1; D is tentatively TRBD1 or TRBD2 (5 bases each). V lost 3 bases and J lost 7, with 13 bases in between. Per the germline V gene, CDR1 is DFQATT and CDR2 is SNEGSKA (reference sequence). This CDR3 has 13 residues. The CDR3 sequence: CSARGERENEQFF. DNA for the CDR3: TGCAGTGCTAGGGGGGAGAGGGAGAATGAGCAGTTCTTC.

This clonotype was recorded at least ten times. The genes are TRBV10-3 and TRBJ2-7, with 12 bases that match TRBD1. The germline gives CDR1 ENHRY, CDR2 SYGVKD. The CDR3 consists of 16 residues. V lost 7 bases and J lost 3; bases outside the gene matches: 10. The chain's CDR3 is CAITPGTGGDSYEQYF. The CDR3 DNA reads as TGTGCCATCACCCCCGGGACAGGGGGCGACAGCTACGAGCAGTACTTC.

This chain joins TRBV7-2 and TRBJ1-1; 11 nucleotides agree with TRBD1. The CDR3 is made up of 15 amino acids. Trimming at V came to 3 bases and at J to 6 bases, leaving 6 bases not matched to a gene. Germline lookup yields CDR1 SGHTA and CDR2 FQGNSA. The CDR3 nucleotides are TGTGCCAGCAGCTTGGGGACAGGGGGGTCCTCTGAAGCTTTCTTT. Its protein product is CASSLGTGGSSEAFF.

The chain joins TRBV29-1 to TRBJ2-1, with D perhaps TRBD2 (5 bases). There are 10 residues in the CDR3. The V and J ends lost 4 bases and 8 bases respectively, with 6 bases between them. In germline, CDR1 is SQVTM, CDR2 ANQGSEA. The CDR3 here is CSVAGYEQFF. CDR3 DNA sequence: TGCAGCGTTGCGGGATATGAGCAGTTCTTC.

The chain combines TRBV7-9 with TRBJ2-2; a weak D match, TRBD1 (6 bases). This CDR3 is 14 amino acids long. CDR1 and CDR2 from the germline V gene are SEHNR and FQNEAQ (reference sequence). The V and J ends lost 6 bases and 5 bases respectively, with 13 bases between them. As DNA, the CDR3 is TGTGCCAGCAGGCGACAGGCTAGTACCGGGGAGCTGTTTTTT. Translated: CASRRQASTGELFF.

This clonotype showed up many times. CDR3: CASSVPGEVTDTQYF. CDR3 nucleotide sequence: TGTGCCAGCAGTGTCCCAGGGGAGGTAACAGATACGCAGTATTTT. V usage is TRBV12-3 or TRBV12-4 and J usage is TRBJ2-3; the D gene could be TRBD1 or TRBD2 (6 bases each). V lost 5 bases, J lost 3 bases, and 15 bases lay in between. The CDR3 spans 15 residues.

CDR3 residues: CASSYSYRGDTGELFF. In DNA, the CDR3 is TGTGCCAGCAGCTACAGTTACAGGGGGGACACCGGGGAGCTGTTTTTT. The chain joins TRBV7-6 to TRBJ1-4; 8 positions agree with TRBD1. With the DNA end fitting TRBJ2-2 better, the J assignment may be wrong. This CDR3 is built from 16 residues. The germline gives CDR1 SGHVS, CDR2 FNYEAQ.

The chain has TRBV19 and TRBJ1-4; D is undetermined. The CDR3 consists of 16 residues. V lost 5 bases and J 0 bases, leaving 13 bases between the germline ends. The germline V gene encodes CDR1 LNHDA and CDR2 SQIVND (reference sequence). In nucleotides, the CDR3 is TGTGCCAGTAGTCCCCGGACGAGTGCAACTAATGAAAAACTGTTTTTT. This encodes CASSPRTSATNEKLFF.

At least ten counts were recorded for this clonotype. This chain connects TRBV5-5 to TRBJ2-7; 8 nucleotides align to TRBD1. CDR3 size: 14 residues. Germline values: CDR1 SGHKS, CDR2 YYEKEE (reference sequence). The V and J ends lost 1 base and 3 bases, in that order; junction bases with no gene match: 3. In nucleotides, the CDR3 is TGTGCCAGCAGCTTGCCGGACAGGGTCTACGAGCAGTACTTC. Translated, it gives CASSLPDRVYEQYF.

About this clonotype: The conserved closing phenylalanine or tryptophan is absent in this CDR3, likely reflecting a read error. Because the CDR3's place on the DNA is in doubt, the DNA is left out and the CDR3 is given as listed by TCRdb. V usage is TRBV5-6 and J usage is TRBJ1-6; the DNA was not used to check the table's D call, TRBD1. The length of the CDR3 is 11 amino acids, counting both ends. Germline CDR1 SGHDT, CDR2 YYEEEE. CDR3 sequence reads: CASSQRGTGWT.

The sample holds a few counts of this clonotype. The V call is TRBV19, the J call TRBJ2-7, with 7 bases identical to TRBD2. With V trimmed by 1 base and J by 0 bases, 3 bases remained unmatched. Per the germline V gene, CDR1 is LNHDA and CDR2 is SQIVND (reference sequence). There are 15 residues in the CDR3. CDR3 DNA: TGTGCCAGTAGTATAGTAGCGGGTACCTCCTACGAGCAGTACTTC. Translated: CASSIVAGTSYEQYF.

The gene calls are TRBV2 and TRBJ2-7; 9 bases line up with TRBD1. V trimming: 6 bases; J trimming: 3 bases; junction bases outside the gene matches: 9. This CDR3 contains 15 residues. The germline CDR1 and CDR2 sequences are SNHLY and FYNNEI. This CDR3 is CASSETGGAGYEQYF. The CDR3 DNA sequence: TGTGCCAGCAGCGAAACAGGGGGCGCTGGCTACGAGCAGTACTTC.

CDR3 residues: CAIRTGGYEKLFF. The CDR3 DNA is TGTGCCATCCGGACAGGGGGCTATGAAAAACTGTTTTTT. The chain has TRBV10-3 and TRBJ1-4; 11 nucleotides line up with TRBD1. V shed 8 bases, J shed 6 bases, and the junction held 2 bases outside the gene matches. The germline gives CDR1 ENHRY, CDR2 SYGVKD. The CDR3 runs to 13 residues.

V usage is TRBV7-3 and J usage is TRBJ2-1; 7 positions match TRBD2. Trimming at V came to 3 bases and at J to 7 bases, leaving 9 bases not matched to a gene. The CDR3 runs 15 residues. Germline V gene lookup returns CDR1 SGHTA and CDR2 FQGTGA. In nucleotides, the CDR3 is TGTGCCAGCAGCTTCCTAGCGGCCCAGGCTAATGAGCAGTTCTTC. Its translation is CASSFLAAQANEQFF.